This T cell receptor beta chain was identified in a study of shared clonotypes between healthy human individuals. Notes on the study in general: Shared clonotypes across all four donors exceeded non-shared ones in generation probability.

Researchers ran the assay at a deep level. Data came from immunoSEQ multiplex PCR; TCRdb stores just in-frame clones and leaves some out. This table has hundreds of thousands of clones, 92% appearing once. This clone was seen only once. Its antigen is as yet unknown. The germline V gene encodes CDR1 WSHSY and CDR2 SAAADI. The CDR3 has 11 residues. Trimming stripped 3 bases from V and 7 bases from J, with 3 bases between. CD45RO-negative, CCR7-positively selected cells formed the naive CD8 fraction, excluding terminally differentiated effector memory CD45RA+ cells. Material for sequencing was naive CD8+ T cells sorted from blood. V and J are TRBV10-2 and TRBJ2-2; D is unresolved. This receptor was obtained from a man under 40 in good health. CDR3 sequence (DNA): TGCGCCAGCAGTGACGGCGGGGAGCTGTTTTTT. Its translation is CASSDGGELFF.